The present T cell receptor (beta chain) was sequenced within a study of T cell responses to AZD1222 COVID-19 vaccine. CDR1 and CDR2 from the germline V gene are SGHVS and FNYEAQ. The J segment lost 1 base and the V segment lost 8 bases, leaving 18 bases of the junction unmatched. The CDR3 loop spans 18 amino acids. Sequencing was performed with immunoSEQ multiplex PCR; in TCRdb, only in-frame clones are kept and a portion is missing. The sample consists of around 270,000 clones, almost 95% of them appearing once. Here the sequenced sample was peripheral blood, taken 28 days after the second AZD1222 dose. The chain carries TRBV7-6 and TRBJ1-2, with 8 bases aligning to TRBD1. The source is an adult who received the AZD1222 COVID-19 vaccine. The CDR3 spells CASPREAPGQGFNYGYTF. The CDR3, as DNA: TGTGCCAGCCCCCGCGAAGCCCCCGGACAGGGATTTAACTATGGCTACACCTTC.